The TCR beta chain described here comes from a study of T cells in Graves' hyperthyroidism and ophthalmopathy. Findings of the study overall: The authors' 13 V-J model separated ophthalmopathy from stable hyperthyroidism.

CDR1 and CDR2 from the germline V gene are LNHDA and SQIVND (reference sequence). CDR3 length: 14 residues. J gave up 1 base and V 6 bases, and 5 bases lay outside the gene matches. This clonotype was detected a few times. Its antigen remains unidentified. Template material for amplifying TCR beta CDR3 regions consisted of RNA transcripts. The HTBI primer set served for first-round RT-PCR of the TCR CDR3. TCRdb processed the multiplex PCR reads anew with MiXCR; each CDR3 protein has one entry. The sample comprises roughly 700,000 distinct CDR3 sequences, 14% of which are singletons, and roughly 10% rests with the top ten. Diagnosis of hyperthyroidism was new in patients aged 18 to 65, and its duration was under 2 months.

The rearrangement joins TRBV19 to TRBJ2-5; 7 positions agree with TRBD1. The receptor's source is a woman between 18 and 29 years old with Graves' hyperthyroidism. Material: blood. This CDR3 reads CASRKGDSQETQYF. CDR3 nucleotides: TGTGCCAGTAGGAAAGGGGACAGCCAAGAGACCCAGTACTTC.